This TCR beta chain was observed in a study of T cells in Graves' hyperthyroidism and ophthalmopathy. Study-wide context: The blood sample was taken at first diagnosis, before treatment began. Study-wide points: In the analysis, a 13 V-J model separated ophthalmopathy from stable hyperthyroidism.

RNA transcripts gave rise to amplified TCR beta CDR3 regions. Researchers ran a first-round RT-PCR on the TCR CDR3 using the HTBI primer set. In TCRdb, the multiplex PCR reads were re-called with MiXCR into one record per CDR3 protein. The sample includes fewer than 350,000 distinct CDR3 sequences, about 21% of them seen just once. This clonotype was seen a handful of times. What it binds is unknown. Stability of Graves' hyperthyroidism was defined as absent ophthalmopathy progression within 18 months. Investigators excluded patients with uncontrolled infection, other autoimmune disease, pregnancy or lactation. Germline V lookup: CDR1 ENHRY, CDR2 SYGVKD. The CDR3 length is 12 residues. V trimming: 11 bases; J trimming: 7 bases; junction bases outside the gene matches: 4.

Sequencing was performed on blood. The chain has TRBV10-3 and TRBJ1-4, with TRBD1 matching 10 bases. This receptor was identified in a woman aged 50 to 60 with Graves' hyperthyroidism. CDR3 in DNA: TGTGCCGCGGGACAGGGGTTTGAAAAACTGTTTTTT. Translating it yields CAAGQGFEKLFF.